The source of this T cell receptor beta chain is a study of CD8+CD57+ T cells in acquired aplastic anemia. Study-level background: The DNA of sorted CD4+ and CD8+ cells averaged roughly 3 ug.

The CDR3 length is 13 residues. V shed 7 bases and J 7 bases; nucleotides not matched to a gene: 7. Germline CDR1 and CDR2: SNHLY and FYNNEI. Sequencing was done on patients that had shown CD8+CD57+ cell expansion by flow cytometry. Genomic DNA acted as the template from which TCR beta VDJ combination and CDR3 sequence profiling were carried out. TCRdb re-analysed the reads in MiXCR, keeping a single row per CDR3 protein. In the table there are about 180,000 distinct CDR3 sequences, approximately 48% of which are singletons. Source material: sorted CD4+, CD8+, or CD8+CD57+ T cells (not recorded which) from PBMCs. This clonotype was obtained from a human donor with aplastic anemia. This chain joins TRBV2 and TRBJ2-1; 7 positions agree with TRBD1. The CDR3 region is CASTRTGTNEQFF. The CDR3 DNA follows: TGTGCCAGCACTAGGACAGGTACTAATGAGCAGTTCTTC.